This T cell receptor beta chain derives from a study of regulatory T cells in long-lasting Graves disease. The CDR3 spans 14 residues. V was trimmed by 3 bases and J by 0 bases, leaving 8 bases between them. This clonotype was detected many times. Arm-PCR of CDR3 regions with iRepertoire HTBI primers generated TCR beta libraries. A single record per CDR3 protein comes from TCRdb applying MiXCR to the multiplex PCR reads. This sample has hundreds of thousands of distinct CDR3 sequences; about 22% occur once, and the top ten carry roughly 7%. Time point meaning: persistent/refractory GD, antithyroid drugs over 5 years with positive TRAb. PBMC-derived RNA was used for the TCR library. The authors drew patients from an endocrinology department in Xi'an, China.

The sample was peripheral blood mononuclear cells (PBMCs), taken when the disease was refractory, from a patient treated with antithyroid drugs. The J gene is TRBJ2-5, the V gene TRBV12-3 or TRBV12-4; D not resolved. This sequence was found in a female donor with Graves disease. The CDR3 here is CASSLPADQETQYF. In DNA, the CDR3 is TGTGCCAGCAGTTTGCCGGCGGACCAAGAGACCCAGTACTTC.